This TCR beta chain was recorded in a study of blood T cells in healthy people across ages. Concerning this clonotype: The junction does not match germline at one end; this may be a read error.

It was with a sample-barcoded 5' primer and a J-beta primer mix that a second PCR of roughly 7 to 11 cycles was run. One entry per CDR3 protein, called by TCRdb with MiXCR from the 5' RACE reads. The data contain roughly 1,500,000 distinct CDR3 sequences, roughly 40% of them singletons. The material sequenced was blood. This receptor was identified in a young woman in good health.

The DNA for the CDR3 is TGCAGTGCTAGGGGCGGGTCGGGTAATTCACCCCCCCACTTT. Translation: CSARGGSGNSPPHF. The chain joins TRBV20-1 to TRBJ1-6; D unclear. This CDR3 is built from 14 residues. The germline gives CDR1 DFQATT, CDR2 SNEGSKA (reference sequence).